These 22 T cell receptor beta chains originate from one sample sequenced in a study of regulatory T cells in long-lasting Graves disease. The time point denotes: newly diagnosed GD, antithyroid drugs for less than 3 months. Construction of the TCR library relied on RNA isolated from PBMCs. Library construction for TCR beta used iRepertoire HTBI primers and Arm-PCR of CDR3 regions. TCRdb reprocessed the multiplex PCR reads with MiXCR, giving one entry per CDR3 protein. Among around 250,000 distinct CDR3 sequences listed, about 20% were seen once. These records were also assigned to another study, of T cells in Graves' hyperthyroidism and ophthalmopathy.

The sample was peripheral blood mononuclear cells (PBMCs), taken at new diagnosis, from a patient treated with antithyroid drugs. These TCRs come from a woman aged 25 to 39 with Graves disease.

The V call is TRBV10-2, the J call TRBJ1-5; D uncertain. Deletions cut 8 bases from V and 1 base from J, with 12 bases between. CDR3 size: 14 residues. CDR1 is WSHSY, CDR2 SAAADI, per germline. This chain's CDR3 is CASYPERSNQPQHF. In nucleotides, the CDR3 is TGCGCCAGCTACCCGGAAAGGAGCAATCAGCCCCAGCATTTT.

The chain recombines TRBV30 with TRBJ2-1; D is perhaps TRBD2 (5 bases). Germline V CDR1 and CDR2: GTSNPN, SVGIG (reference sequence). V was trimmed by 3 bases and J by 7 bases, leaving 13 bases between them. This CDR3 spans 13 amino acids. CDR3 coding DNA: TGTGCCTGGAGCGTGACACTAGGAAATGAGCAGTTCTTC. Its protein product is CAWSVTLGNEQFF. The whole variable domain, filled in from reference TRBV30 and TRBJ2-1, reads SQTIHQWPATLVQPVGSPLSLECTVEGTSNPNLYWYRQAAGRGLQLLFYSVGIGQISSEVPQNLSASRPQDRQFILSSKKLLLSDSGFYLCAWSVTLGNEQFFGPGTRLTVL.

This clonotype was seen ten or more times. The chain combines TRBV11-2 with TRBJ1-2, with D maybe TRBD1 (6 bases). This CDR3 has 16 amino acids. V was cut by 1 base and J by 3 bases, with 15 bases left in between. Germline CDR1 reads SGHAT; CDR2 reads FQNNGV. The CDR3 sequence is CASSLATGRWDYGYTF. The CDR3 DNA sequence: TGTGCCAGCAGCTTAGCGACAGGCCGTTGGGACTATGGCTACACCTTC.

This clonotype showed up many times. CDR3 bases: TGTGCCAGCAGCCAAGAAGGGATCACTGAAGCTTTCTTT. This encodes CASSQEGITEAFF. The V gene is TRBV3-1, the J gene TRBJ1-1; D remains unclear. This CDR3 comprises 13 residues. Germline loops: CDR1 LGHDT, CDR2 YNNKEL (reference sequence). Trimming stripped 0 bases from V and 4 bases from J, with 6 bases between.

This clonotype was observed many times. This chain connects TRBV18 to TRBJ2-3; no reliable D call. The CDR3 totals 14 residues. V was shortened by 3 bases and J by 1 base, with 8 bases between the two germline ends. CDR1 and CDR2 from the germline V gene are KGHSH and LQKENI. Here the CDR3 DNA reads TGTGCCAGCTCACCCGGACGGGGCACAGATACGCAGTATTTT. It specifies CASSPGRGTDTQYF.

This chain links TRBV29-1 with TRBJ2-7, with D perhaps TRBD2 (5 bases). The V gene lost 4 bases and the J gene lost 7 bases, with 17 bases spanning the gap. The germline V gene encodes CDR1 SQVTM and CDR2 ANQGSEA. This CDR3 comprises 13 residues. As DNA, the CDR3 is TGCAGCGTTGCGTCAGGACTCAACGGGGAGCAGTACTTC. It yields the protein CSVASGLNGEQYF.

This clonotype came up a few times. The rearrangement links TRBV10-2 to TRBJ2-3, with 8 nucleotides matching TRBD2. The CDR3 has 14 residues. Germline lookup yields CDR1 WSHSY and CDR2 SAAADI. V lost 6 bases to trimming and J lost 5 bases; unmatched junction nucleotides: 7. The CDR3 bases are TGCGCCAGCAGCGCGACTAGCGTGGGAGATACGCAGTATTTT. Protein product: CASSATSVGDTQYF.

In this sample, this clonotype turned up a few times. The chain couples TRBV5-1 to TRBJ1-5; unclear D gene. Germline lookup yields CDR1 SGHRS and CDR2 YFSETQ. The CDR3 has 16 amino acids. Between the trimmed V and J ends, which lost 1 base and 3 bases, there was a span of 14 bases. As DNA, the CDR3 is TGCGCCAGCAGCTTGATGTGGGATTCGGACAATCAGCCCCAGCATTTT. This sequence encodes CASSLMWDSDNQPQHF.

This clonotype was picked up many times. The chain uses TRBV6-2 or TRBV6-3 and TRBJ2-7; 9 bases align to TRBD2. This CDR3 spans 16 amino acids. CDR1 and CDR2 (germline): MNHEY, SVGEGT. The ends lost 5 bases at V and 2 bases at J; junction bases unmatched: 10. CDR3 sequence: CASSPSLSGGAYEQYF. The CDR3 region has the DNA TGTGCCAGCAGTCCTTCACTTAGCGGGGGAGCCTACGAGCAGTACTTC.

This clonotype showed up many times. V and J are TRBV7-8 and TRBJ2-2, with 8 bases matching TRBD2. Trimming at V came to 0 bases and at J to 3 bases, leaving 3 bases not matched to a gene. This CDR3 comprises 16 residues. CDR1 and CDR2 from the germline V gene are SGHVS and FQNEAQ. As DNA, the CDR3 is TGTGCCAGCAGCTTAGCCGGGGGGGGATACACCGGGGAGCTGTTTTTT. Amino acid sequence: CASSLAGGGYTGELFF.

This clonotype was seen at least ten times. The rearrangement uses TRBV20-1 and TRBJ2-7, with 11 positions matching TRBD2. V was clipped by 4 bases and J by 9 bases; unmatched bases: 11. Germline CDR1 reads DFQATT; CDR2 reads SNEGSKA (reference sequence). The CDR3 has 14 residues. CDR3 in amino acids: CSAISGGARVVQYF. CDR3 coding DNA: TGCAGTGCTATTAGCGGGGGGGCCAGGGTTGTGCAGTACTTC.

This clonotype was detected ten times or more. This chain connects TRBV9 to TRBJ2-5; 14 bases line up with TRBD2. Germline CDR1 and CDR2: SGDLS and YYNGEE. This CDR3 region has 17 residues. V lost 0 bases, J lost 2 bases, and 3 bases stayed unmatched. The CDR3 reads CASSVGTSGGQQETQYF. The DNA of the CDR3 is TGTGCCAGCAGCGTAGGGACTAGCGGGGGGCAACAAGAGACCCAGTACTTC.

The chain carries TRBV20-1 and TRBJ1-1; D is ambiguous. CDR3 size: 11 residues. Germline assignment: CDR1 DFQATT and CDR2 SNEGSKA (reference sequence). V was cut by 6 bases and J by 2 bases, with 7 bases left in between. The CDR3 loop is CSAGSNTEAFF. In nucleotides, the CDR3 is TGCAGTGCAGGGAGTAACACTGAAGCTTTCTTT.

This clonotype appeared many times. The chain has TRBV3-1 and TRBJ2-1; a possible D gene is TRBD2 (5 bases). The CDR3 is made up of 16 amino acids. CDR1 and CDR2 from the germline V gene are LGHDT and YNNKEL (reference sequence). Trimming shortened V by 4 bases and J by 8 bases, and 21 bases separated the two germline ends. The CDR3 DNA follows: TGTGCCAGCAGCCTTTCCGGAATGGGGTTCGGGGATGAGCAGTTCTTC. The encoded protein is CASSLSGMGFGDEQFF.

Many counts were recorded for this clonotype. The chain combines TRBV20-1 with TRBJ2-7, with 8 bases aligning to TRBD2. With V trimmed by 0 bases and J by 4 bases, 8 bases remained unmatched. The CDR3 length is 15 residues. CDR1 is DFQATT, CDR2 SNEGSKA, per germline (reference sequence). CDR3 nucleotide sequence: TGCAGTGCTAGAGATCCCCCCAGCGGGGGATACGAGCAGTACTTC. Its protein is CSARDPPSGGYEQYF.

This clonotype was seen a single time. The rearrangement joins TRBV11-3 to TRBJ2-1; 8 nucleotides align to TRBD1. The CDR3 loop spans 20 amino acids. From germline, CDR1 is SGHNT and CDR2 YENEEA. V was clipped by 4 bases and J by 5 bases; unmatched bases: 22. CDR3 DNA sequence: TGTGCCAGCAGCTCCCCGGGGTTTAGGCTACAGGGGGTGCTTGACAATGAGCAGTTCTTC. It codes for CASSSPGFRLQGVLDNEQFF. Full variable domain (remainder filled in from reference TRBV11-3 and TRBJ2-1): EAGVVQSPRYKIIEKKQPVAFWCNPISGHNTLYWYLQNLGQGPELLIRYENEEAVDDSQLPKDRFSAERLKGVDSTLKIQPAELGDSAVYLCASSSPGFRLQGVLDNEQFFGPGTRLTVL.

This clonotype has ten or more counts. The chain employs TRBV27 and TRBJ1-1, with D uncertain. The CDR3 is 14 amino acids. V was trimmed by 8 bases and J by 0 bases, leaving 13 bases between them. Germline V gene data show CDR1 as MNHEY and CDR2 as SMNVEV (reference sequence). CDR3 amino acids: CASLPLGMNTEAFF. In DNA, the CDR3 is TGTGCCAGCTTACCCCTGGGTATGAACACTGAAGCTTTCTTT.

In its sample, this clonotype was seen many times. V gene TRBV6-2 or TRBV6-3 combines with J gene TRBJ1-1; D gene unclear. Germline V lookup: CDR1 MNHEY, CDR2 SVGEGT. Trimming took off 3 bases at V and 8 bases at J, with 13 bases between the two ends. This CDR3 has 13 amino acids. Here the CDR3 DNA reads TGTGCCAGCAGTTATCTTTGGCGGGTGGAAGCTTTCTTT. It yields the protein CASSYLWRVEAFF.

V is TRBV6-2 or TRBV6-3 and J is TRBJ1-1, with D possibly being TRBD1 (5 bases). Between the trimmed V and J ends, which lost 9 bases and 7 bases, there was a span of 12 bases. Germline V lookup: CDR1 MNHEY, CDR2 SVGEGT. The CDR3 sequence is 11 residues long. The CDR3 DNA is TGTGCCAGTAAGGAAGGGGTTGAAGCTTTCTTT. It yields the protein CASKEGVEAFF.

Ten or more counts support this clonotype. This rearrangement joins TRBV7-2 to TRBJ1-2, with D possibly matching TRBD1 (5 bases). Trimming took off 4 bases at V and 4 bases at J, with 19 bases between the two ends. Looked up from germline, CDR1 is SGHTA and CDR2 is FQGNSA. The CDR3 covers 16 residues. As DNA, the CDR3 is TGTGCCAGCAGCTCTACGCACCCATCTAGGGGCTATGGCTACACCTTC. Translation: CASSSTHPSRGYGYTF.

This clonotype was counted at least ten times. V usage is TRBV5-1 and J usage is TRBJ1-2; D remains ambiguous. Germline V gene lookup returns CDR1 SGHRS and CDR2 YFSETQ. With 4 bases removed from V and 8 bases from J, the gap between germline ends came to 15 bases. There are 13 residues in the CDR3. CDR3 in amino acids: CASSPTWPPGYTF. The CDR3 DNA is TGCGCCAGCAGCCCGACATGGCCCCCAGGCTACACCTTC.

The table lists this clonotype with many counts. This chain uses TRBV7-9 with TRBJ1-4; D not resolved. V was shortened by 4 bases and J by 3 bases, with 6 bases between the two germline ends. The CDR3 runs to 13 residues. The V gene's germline CDR1 is SEHNR and CDR2 FQNEAQ (reference sequence). The CDR3 region has the DNA TGTGCCAGCAGCTCCATGCCTAATGAAAAACTGTTTTTT. It encodes CASSSMPNEKLFF.